Shown below are 12 T cell receptor beta chains from a single sample sequenced in a study of blood T cell repertoires in COVID-19. Measured with immunoSEQ multiplex PCR; TCRdb has only the in-frame clones, and not every one. The sample shows about 49,000 clones, 80% to 90% of them seen only once. The sequenced sample consisted of peripheral blood. Receptor source: a woman in her sixties with acute or convalescent COVID-19.

This chain joins TRBV27 and TRBJ2-7; 10 nucleotides line up with TRBD2. V shed 0 bases, J shed 0 bases, and the junction held 11 bases outside the gene matches. The length of the CDR3 is 19 residues. Germline CDR1 is MNHEY and CDR2 is SMNVEV (reference sequence). CDR3 amino acids: CASSLSMGSGRTFSYEQYF. CDR3 coding DNA: TGTGCCAGCAGTTTATCGATGGGTAGCGGGAGGACTTTCTCCTACGAGCAGTACTTC.

The chain couples TRBV29-1 to TRBJ2-1; 11 bases align to TRBD2. The CDR3 totals 13 residues. The J segment lost 4 bases and the V segment lost 7 bases, leaving 3 bases of the junction unmatched. The V gene's germline CDR1 is SQVTM and CDR2 ANQGSEA. The CDR3 sequence: CSARLAGYNEQFF. DNA for the CDR3: TGCAGCGCTAGACTAGCGGGGTACAATGAGCAGTTCTTC.

The J gene is TRBJ2-7, the V gene TRBV6-5, with D perhaps matching TRBD2 (5 bases). In germline, CDR1 is MNHEY, CDR2 SVGAGI. The CDR3 loop spans 14 amino acids. V shed 5 bases and J shed 1 base, with 12 bases lying between them. CDR3 residues: CASSPSFVSYEQYF. The CDR3 nucleotides are TGTGCCAGCAGTCCTAGCTTTGTGTCCTACGAGCAGTACTTC.

The gene calls are TRBV2 and TRBJ2-1; D is perhaps TRBD1 (5 bases). V was clipped by 6 bases and J by 9 bases, with 15 bases between them. From germline, CDR1 is SNHLY and CDR2 FYNNEI. The CDR3 totals 13 residues. CDR3 nucleotides: TGTGCCAGCAGCAACAGGAACCTCGGTGAGCAGTTCTTC. Residues: CASSNRNLGEQFF.

The chain joins TRBV5-6 to TRBJ2-2; 8 bases line up with TRBD2. Trimming at V came to 4 bases and at J to 12 bases, leaving 14 bases not matched to a gene. CDR1 is SGHDT and CDR2 is YYEEEE in the germline V gene. The CDR3 consists of 15 residues. The CDR3 coding sequence is TGTGCCAGCAGCACGGGACTAGAGGAGTGGGGGAAGCTGTTTTTT. Translating it yields CASSTGLEEWGKLFF.

The chain joins TRBV27 to TRBJ2-7; 12 bases map to TRBD1. Germline CDR1 and CDR2: MNHEY and SMNVEV (reference sequence). This CDR3 is 14 amino acids long. Trimming cost V 4 bases and J 6 bases; bases outside gene matches: 4. DNA of the CDR3: TGTGCCAGCAGTTCGGGACAGGGGGCAGTCGAGCAGTACTTC. Translating it yields CASSSGQGAVEQYF.

The gene calls are TRBV7-9 and TRBJ2-1; a possible D gene is TRBD2 (5 bases). Germline V gene data show CDR1 as SEHNR and CDR2 as FQNEAQ (reference sequence). There are 15 residues in the CDR3. With 5 bases removed from V and 4 bases from J, the gap between germline ends came to 15 bases. Here the CDR3 reads CASSPNKRRYNEQFF. The CDR3 nucleotides read TGTGCCAGCAGCCCTAACAAGCGGAGATACAATGAGCAGTTCTTC.

This clone was observed a few times. V usage is TRBV7-2 and J usage is TRBJ2-7; 7 positions agree with TRBD2. This CDR3 has 14 amino acids. Trimming at V came to 2 bases and at J to 3 bases, leaving 4 bases not matched to a gene. Germline V lookup: CDR1 SGHTA, CDR2 FQGNSA. The CDR3 bases are TGTGCCAGCAGCTTACGGGGGGATCTCTACGAGCAGTACTTC. Its translation: CASSLRGDLYEQYF.

The V gene is TRBV2, the J gene TRBJ1-1; a weak D match, TRBD1 (6 bases). Germline V CDR1 and CDR2: SNHLY, FYNNEI. The CDR3 runs to 15 residues. V was cut by 1 base and J by 10 bases, with 19 bases left in between. CDR3 nucleotide sequence: TGTGCCAGCAGTGAAGATCGGGGGGCCAGTTCGAGAGCTTTCTTT. Protein sequence: CASSEDRGASSRAFF.

V is TRBV9 and J is TRBJ2-3; no clear D. Germline V gene data show CDR1 as SGDLS and CDR2 as YYNGEE. This CDR3 region has 15 residues. V lost 4 bases, J lost 2 bases, and 14 bases lay in between. The CDR3 sequence is CASSPLPGYTDTQYF. CDR3 in DNA: TGTGCCAGCAGCCCTCTTCCGGGTTACACAGATACGCAGTATTTT.

The chain recombines TRBV6-5 with TRBJ2-1; weak D call: TRBD2 (7 bases). The CDR3 is 15 amino acids. Deletions cut 5 bases from V and 5 bases from J, with 16 bases between. Germline V gene data show CDR1 as MNHEY and CDR2 as SVGAGI. CDR3 residues: CASSPEGGAHNEQFF. CDR3 bases: TGTGCCAGCAGTCCCGAAGGGGGGGCCCACAATGAGCAGTTCTTC.

V gene TRBV28 combines with J gene TRBJ1-5; 8 nucleotides align to TRBD1. This CDR3 has 17 amino acids. V shed 4 bases and J 2 bases; nucleotides not matched to a gene: 10. Germline CDR1 reads MDHEN; CDR2 reads SYDVKM. CDR3 in amino acids: CASSYKQGGGGNQPQHF. The CDR3 DNA follows: TGTGCCAGCAGTTACAAACAGGGGGGTGGTGGCAATCAGCCCCAGCATTTT.